This TCR beta chain was captured by sequencing in a study of graft-versus-host responses after intestinal transplantation. Study information: Multivisceral, liver-intestinal, or isolated intestinal transplants were received by the recipients. Study-level findings and limits: Marrow from the recipient contained GvH clones, some of which had appeared first in ileum or blood. Early post-transplant declines in HvG were associated with peak levels of circulating GvH clones.

Sequencing was performed with immunoSEQ multiplex PCR; in TCRdb, only in-frame clones are kept and a portion is missing. Of 71,000 or so clones in the sample, around 91% are singletons; the top ten hold approximately 1.4%. Note on this clone: Its antigen remains unknown.

The receptor comes from a human donor who received an intestinal transplant. The source material was unstimulated CD8+ T cells sorted from spleen or lymph node cells, sampled before intestinal transplant.

The CDR3 DNA follows: TGCGCCAGCAGCCAAGCTTCTACGAGCTCCTACGAGCAGTACTTC. This gives the protein CASSQASTSSYEQYF. The chain carries TRBV4-1 and TRBJ2-7, with no clear D. CDR1 is MGHRA, CDR2 YSYEKL, per germline. V was pared by 1 base and J by 0 bases, with 10 bases between. This CDR3 has 15 residues.